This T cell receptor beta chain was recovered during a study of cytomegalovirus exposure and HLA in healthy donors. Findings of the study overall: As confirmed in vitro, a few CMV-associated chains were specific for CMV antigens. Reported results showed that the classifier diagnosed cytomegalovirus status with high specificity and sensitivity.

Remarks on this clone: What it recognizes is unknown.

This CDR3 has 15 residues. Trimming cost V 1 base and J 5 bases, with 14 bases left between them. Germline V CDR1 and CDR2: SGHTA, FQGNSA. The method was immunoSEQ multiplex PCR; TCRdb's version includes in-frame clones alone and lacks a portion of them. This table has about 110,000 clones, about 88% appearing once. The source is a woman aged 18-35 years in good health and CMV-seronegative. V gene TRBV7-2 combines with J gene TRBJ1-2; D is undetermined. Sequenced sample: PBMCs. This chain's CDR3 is CASSLGRVRSYGYTF. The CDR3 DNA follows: TGTGCCAGCAGCTTAGGGAGGGTTAGGTCTTATGGCTACACCTTC.